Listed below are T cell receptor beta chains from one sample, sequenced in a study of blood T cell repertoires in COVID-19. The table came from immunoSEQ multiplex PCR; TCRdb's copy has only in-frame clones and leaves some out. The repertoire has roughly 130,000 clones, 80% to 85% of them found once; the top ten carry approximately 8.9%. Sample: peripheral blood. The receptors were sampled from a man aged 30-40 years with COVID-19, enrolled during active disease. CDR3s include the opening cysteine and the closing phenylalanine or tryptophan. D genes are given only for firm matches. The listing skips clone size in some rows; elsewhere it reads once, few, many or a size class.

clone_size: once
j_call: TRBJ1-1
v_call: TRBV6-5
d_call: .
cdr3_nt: TGTGCCAGCAGGGCCCCATTTGCGGGTGGCACTGAAGCTTTCTTT
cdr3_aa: CASRAPFAGGTEAFF

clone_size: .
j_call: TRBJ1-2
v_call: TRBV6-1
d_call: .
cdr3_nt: TGTGCCAGCAGTGAACGAACAGCGGCCTATGGCTACACCTTC
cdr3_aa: CASSERTAAYGYTF

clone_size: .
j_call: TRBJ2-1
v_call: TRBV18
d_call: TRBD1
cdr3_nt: TGTGCCAGCTCACAGACGACAGGGCAGAATGAGCAGTTCTTC
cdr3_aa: CASSQTTGQNEQFF

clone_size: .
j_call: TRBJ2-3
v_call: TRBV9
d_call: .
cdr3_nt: TGTGCCAGCAGCGTAGCGGGGAGACAGGTTACAGATACGCAGTATTTT
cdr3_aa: CASSVAGRQVTDTQYF

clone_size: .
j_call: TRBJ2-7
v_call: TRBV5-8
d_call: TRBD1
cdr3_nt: TGTGCCAGCAGCTTGGGAGCAGGGGGCGCGGACGAGCAGTACTTC
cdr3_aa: CASSLGAGGADEQYF

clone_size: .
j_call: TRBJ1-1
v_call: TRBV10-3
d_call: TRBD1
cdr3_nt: TGTGCCATCAGGGGGACAGGGGGCGCGGGAACTGAAGCTTTCTTT
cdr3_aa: CAIRGTGGAGTEAFF

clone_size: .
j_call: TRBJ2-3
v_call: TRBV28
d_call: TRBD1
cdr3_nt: TGTGCCAGCAGTCGAGGGACAGGGAGCACAGATACGCAGTATTTT
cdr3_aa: CASSRGTGSTDTQYF

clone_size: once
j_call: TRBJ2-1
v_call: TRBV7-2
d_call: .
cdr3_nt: TGTGCCAGCAGCTTAGAACGGAGCTCCTACAATGAGCAGTTCTTC
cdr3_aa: CASSLERSSYNEQFF

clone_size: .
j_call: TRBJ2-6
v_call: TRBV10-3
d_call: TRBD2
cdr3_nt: TGTGCCATCAGGGGGAGGGCCGGGGCCAACGTCCTGACTTTC
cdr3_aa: CAIRGRAGANVLTF

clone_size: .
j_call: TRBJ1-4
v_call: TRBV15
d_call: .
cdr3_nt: TGTGCCACCAGCAGAACGGGATCAACTAATGAAAAACTGTTTTTT
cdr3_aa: CATSRTGSTNEKLFF

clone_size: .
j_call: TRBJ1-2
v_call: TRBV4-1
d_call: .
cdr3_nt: TGCGCCAGCAGCCAAGATTATCTCGGCTACACCTTC
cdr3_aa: CASSQDYLGYTF

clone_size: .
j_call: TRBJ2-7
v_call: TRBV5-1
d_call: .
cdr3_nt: TGCGCCAGCAGCTTGTTAGCGGACGAGCAGTACTTC
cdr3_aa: CASSLLADEQYF

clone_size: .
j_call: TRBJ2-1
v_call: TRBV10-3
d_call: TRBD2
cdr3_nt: TGTGCCATCAAGGGCGGGAGGGACAATGAGCAGTTCTTC
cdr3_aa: CAIKGGRDNEQFF

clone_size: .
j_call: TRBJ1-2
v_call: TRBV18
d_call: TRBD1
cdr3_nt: TGTGCCAGCTCACCATCACAGGGGGCGGGAAATGGCTACACCTTC
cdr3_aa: CASSPSQGAGNGYTF

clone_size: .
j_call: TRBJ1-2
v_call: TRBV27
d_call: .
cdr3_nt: TGTGCCAGCAGGGAGAACCCGGGACTCTCAAACTATGGCTACACCTTC
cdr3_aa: CASRENPGLSNYGYTF

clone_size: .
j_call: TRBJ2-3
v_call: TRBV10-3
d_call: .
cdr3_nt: TGTGCCATCAGTGAGGACCCCCAGGGGTATGGGGCCGATACGCAGTATTTT
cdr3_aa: CAISEDPQGYGADTQYF

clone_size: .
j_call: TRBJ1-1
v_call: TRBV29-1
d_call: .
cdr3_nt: TGCAGCGGGAGGGAGGGGAACACTGAAGCTTTCTTT
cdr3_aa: CSGREGNTEAFF

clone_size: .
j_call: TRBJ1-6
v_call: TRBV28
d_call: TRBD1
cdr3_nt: TGTGCCAGCAGTCCGCGGGACAGGGATAATTCACCCCTCCACTTT
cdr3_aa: CASSPRDRDNSPLHF

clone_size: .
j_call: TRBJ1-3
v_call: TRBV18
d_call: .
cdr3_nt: TGTGCCAGCTCGGGCTTTATGCGTAACACCATATATTTT
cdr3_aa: CASSGFMRNTIYF

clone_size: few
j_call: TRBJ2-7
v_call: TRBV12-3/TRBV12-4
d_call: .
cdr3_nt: TGTGCCAGCAGTTTAGACAGGCCCTACGAGCAGTACTTC
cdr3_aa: CASSLDRPYEQYF

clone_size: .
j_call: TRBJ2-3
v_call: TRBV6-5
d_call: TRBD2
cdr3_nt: TGTGCCAGCAGTCCCGCACTAGCGGGAGGAGATACGCAGTATTTT
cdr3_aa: CASSPALAGGDTQYF

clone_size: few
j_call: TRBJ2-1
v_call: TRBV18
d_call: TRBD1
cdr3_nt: TGTGCCAGCGCCGACAGGGGTACCTACAATGAGCAGTTCTTC
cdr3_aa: CASADRGTYNEQFF

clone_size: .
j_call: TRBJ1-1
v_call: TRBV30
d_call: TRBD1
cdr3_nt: TGTGCCCAGGACAGGGGAGGAACTGAAGCTTTCTTT
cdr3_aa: CAQDRGGTEAFF

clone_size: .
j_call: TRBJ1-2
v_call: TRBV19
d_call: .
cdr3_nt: TGTGCCAGTAGTATAGGGGGAGGGGCCGGCTACACCTTC
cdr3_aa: CASSIGGGAGYTF

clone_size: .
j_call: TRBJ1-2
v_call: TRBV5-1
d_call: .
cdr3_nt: TGCGCCAGCAGCTTGGCCGGCCGGGGGGCGGATGGCTACACCTTC
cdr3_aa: CASSLAGRGADGYTF